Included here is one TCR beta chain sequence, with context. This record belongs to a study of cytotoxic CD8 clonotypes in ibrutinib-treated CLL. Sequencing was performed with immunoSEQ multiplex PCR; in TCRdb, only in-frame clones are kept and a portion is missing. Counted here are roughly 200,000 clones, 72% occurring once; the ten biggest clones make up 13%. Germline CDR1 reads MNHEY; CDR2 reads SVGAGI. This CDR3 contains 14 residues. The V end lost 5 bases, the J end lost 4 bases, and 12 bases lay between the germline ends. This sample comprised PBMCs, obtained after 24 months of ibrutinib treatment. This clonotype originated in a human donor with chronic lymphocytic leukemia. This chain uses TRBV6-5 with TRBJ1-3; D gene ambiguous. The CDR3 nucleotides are TGTGCCAGCAGTCCCCTGATATCCGGAAACACCATATATTTT. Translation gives CASSPLISGNTIYF.